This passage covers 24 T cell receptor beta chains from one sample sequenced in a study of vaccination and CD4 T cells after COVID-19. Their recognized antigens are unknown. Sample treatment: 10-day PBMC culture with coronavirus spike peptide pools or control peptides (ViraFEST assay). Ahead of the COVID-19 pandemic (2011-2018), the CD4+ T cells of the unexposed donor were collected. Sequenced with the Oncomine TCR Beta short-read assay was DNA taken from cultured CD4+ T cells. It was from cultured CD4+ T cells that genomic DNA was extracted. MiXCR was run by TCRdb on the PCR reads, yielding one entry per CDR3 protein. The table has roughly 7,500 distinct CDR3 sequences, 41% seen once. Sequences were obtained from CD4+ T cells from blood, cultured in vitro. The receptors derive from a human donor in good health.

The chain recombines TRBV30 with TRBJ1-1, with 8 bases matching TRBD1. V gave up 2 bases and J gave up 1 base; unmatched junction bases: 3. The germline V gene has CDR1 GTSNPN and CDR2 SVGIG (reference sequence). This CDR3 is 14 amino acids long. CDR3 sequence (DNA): TGTGCCTGGAGTAACAGGGGGGGGAACACTGAAGCTTTCTTT. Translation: CAWSNRGGNTEAFF.

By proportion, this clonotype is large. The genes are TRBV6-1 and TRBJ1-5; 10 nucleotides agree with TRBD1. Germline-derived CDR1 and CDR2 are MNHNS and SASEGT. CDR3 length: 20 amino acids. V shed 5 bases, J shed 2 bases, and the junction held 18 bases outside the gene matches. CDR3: CASSHRQDRGLIGGNQPQHF. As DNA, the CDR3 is TGTGCCAGCAGTCACCGGCAGGACAGGGGGTTGATAGGAGGCAATCAGCCCCAGCATTTT.

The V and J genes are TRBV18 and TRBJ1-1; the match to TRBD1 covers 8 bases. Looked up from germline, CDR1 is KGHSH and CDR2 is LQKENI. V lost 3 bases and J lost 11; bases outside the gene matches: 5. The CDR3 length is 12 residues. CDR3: CASSPQGAKAFF. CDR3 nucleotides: TGTGCCAGCTCACCCCAGGGGGCTAAGGCTTTCTTT.

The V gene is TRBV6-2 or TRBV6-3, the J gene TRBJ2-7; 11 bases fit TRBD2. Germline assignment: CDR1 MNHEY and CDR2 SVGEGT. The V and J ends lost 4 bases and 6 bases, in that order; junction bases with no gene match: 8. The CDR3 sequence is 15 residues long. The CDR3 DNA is TGTGCCAGCAGTTCTCCTAGCGGGAGGTTGGGCGAGCAGTACTTC. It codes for CASSSPSGRLGEQYF.

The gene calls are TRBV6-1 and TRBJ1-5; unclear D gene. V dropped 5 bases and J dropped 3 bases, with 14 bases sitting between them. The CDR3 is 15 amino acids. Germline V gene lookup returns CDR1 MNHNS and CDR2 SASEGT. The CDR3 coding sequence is TGTGCCAGCAGTAAGACCGAGACACTCAATCAGCCCCAGCATTTT. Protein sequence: CASSKTETLNQPQHF.

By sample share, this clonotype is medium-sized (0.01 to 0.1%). CDR3 in amino acids: CAVGSSYNSPLHF. The DNA for the CDR3 is TGTGCCGTAGGCTCGTCGTATAATTCACCCCTCCACTTT. The genes are TRBV28 and TRBJ1-6, with D unresolved. Germline CDR1 MDHEN, CDR2 SYDVKM. There are 13 residues in the CDR3. Deletions cut 11 bases from V and 4 bases from J, with 12 bases between.

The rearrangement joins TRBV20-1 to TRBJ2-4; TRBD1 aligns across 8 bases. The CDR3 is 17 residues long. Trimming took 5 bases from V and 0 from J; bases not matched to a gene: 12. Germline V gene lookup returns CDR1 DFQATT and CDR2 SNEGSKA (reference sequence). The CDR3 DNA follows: TGCAGTGCTCTAGACCTCGGACAGGGCCTAGCCAAAAACATTCAGTACTTC. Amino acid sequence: CSALDLGQGLAKNIQYF.

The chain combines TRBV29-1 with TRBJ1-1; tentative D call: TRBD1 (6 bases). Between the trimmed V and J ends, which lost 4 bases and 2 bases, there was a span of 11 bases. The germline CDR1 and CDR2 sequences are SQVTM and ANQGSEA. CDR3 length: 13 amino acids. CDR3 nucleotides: TGCAGCGTTGCGGTACAGGGAAACACTGAAGCTTTCTTT. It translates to CSVAVQGNTEAFF. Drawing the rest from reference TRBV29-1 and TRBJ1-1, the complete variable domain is SAVISQKPSRDICQRGTSLTIQCQVDSQVTMMFWYRQQPGQSLTLIATANQGSEATYESGFVIDKFPISRPNLTFSTLTVSNMSPEDSSIYLCSVAVQGNTEAFFGQGTRLTVV.

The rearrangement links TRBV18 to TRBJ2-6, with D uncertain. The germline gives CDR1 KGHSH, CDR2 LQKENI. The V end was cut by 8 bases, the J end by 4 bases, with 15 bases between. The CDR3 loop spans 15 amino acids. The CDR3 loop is CASAAGLTGANVLTF. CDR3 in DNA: TGTGCCAGCGCGGCCGGGTTAACCGGGGCCAACGTCCTGACTTTC.

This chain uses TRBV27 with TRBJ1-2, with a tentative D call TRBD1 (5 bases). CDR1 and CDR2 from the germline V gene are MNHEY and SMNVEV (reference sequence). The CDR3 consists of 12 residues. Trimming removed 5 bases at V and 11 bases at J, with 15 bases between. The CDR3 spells CASSSQGLAYTF. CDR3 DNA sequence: TGTGCCAGCAGTAGTCAGGGCTTGGCGTACACCTTC.

CDR3 DNA: TGTGCTATCATAGACTCTGAAGCTTTCTTT. This translates into CAIIDSEAFF. The V and J genes are TRBV6-1 and TRBJ1-1; D is undetermined. Germline V gene lookup returns CDR1 MNHNS and CDR2 SASEGT. The CDR3 covers 10 residues.

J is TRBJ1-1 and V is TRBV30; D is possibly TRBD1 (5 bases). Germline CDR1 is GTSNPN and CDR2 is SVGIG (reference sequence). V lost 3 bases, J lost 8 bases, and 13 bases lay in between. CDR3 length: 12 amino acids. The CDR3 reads CAWRSGDFEAFF. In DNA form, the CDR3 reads TGTGCCTGGAGGTCGGGGGACTTCGAAGCTTTCTTT.

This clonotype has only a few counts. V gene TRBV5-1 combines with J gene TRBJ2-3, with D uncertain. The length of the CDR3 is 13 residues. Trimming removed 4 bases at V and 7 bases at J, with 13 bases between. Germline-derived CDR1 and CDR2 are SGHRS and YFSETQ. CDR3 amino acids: CASSPRDANTQYF. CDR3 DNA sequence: TGCGCCAGCAGCCCCCGCGATGCAAATACGCAGTATTTT.

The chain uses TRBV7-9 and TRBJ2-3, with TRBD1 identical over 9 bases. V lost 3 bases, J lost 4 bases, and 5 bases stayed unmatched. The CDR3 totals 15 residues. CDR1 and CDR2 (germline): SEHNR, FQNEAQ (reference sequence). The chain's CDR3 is CASSFSGQGADTQYF. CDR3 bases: TGTGCCAGCAGCTTCTCGGGACAGGGAGCAGATACGCAGTATTTT. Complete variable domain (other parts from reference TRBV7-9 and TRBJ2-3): DTGVSQNPRHKITKRGQNVTFRCDPISEHNRLYWYRQTLGQGPEFLTYFQNEAQLEKSRLLSDRFSAERPKGSFSTLEIQRTEQGDSAMYLCASSFSGQGADTQYFGPGTRLTVL.

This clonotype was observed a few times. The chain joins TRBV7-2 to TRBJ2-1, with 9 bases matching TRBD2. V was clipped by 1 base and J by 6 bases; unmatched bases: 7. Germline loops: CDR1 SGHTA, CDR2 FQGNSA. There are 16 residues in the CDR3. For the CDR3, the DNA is TGTGCCAGCAGCTTAGGTGGGGCGGGAGGGTCCAATGAGCAGTTCTTC. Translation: CASSLGGAGGSNEQFF.

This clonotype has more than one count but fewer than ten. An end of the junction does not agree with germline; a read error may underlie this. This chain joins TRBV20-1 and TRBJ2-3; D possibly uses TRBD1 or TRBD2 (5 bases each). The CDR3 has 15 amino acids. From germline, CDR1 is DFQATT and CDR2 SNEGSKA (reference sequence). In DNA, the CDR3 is TGCAGTGCGAGAGACAGCGGTTGGGACACAGATACGCAGTATTTT. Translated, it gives CSARDSGWDTDTQYF.

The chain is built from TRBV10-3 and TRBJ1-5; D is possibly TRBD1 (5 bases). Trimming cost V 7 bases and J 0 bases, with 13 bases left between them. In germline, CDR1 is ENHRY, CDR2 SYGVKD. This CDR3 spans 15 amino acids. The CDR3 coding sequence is TGTGCCATCATAGGCAGGGATGGTAGCAATCAGCCCCAGCATTTT. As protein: CAIIGRDGSNQPQHF.

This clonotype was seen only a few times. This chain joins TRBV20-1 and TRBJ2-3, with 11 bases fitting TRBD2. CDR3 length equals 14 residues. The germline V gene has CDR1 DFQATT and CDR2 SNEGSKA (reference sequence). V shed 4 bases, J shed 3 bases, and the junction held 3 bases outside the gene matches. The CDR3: CSAIRLAGTDTQYF. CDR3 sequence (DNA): TGCAGTGCTATTCGACTAGCGGGAACAGATACGCAGTATTTT.

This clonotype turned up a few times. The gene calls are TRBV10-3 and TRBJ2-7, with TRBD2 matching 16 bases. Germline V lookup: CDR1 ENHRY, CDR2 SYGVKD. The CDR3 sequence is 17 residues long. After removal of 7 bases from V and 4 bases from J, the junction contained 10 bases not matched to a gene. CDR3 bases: TGTGCCATCACCCCCGGGACTAGCGGGAGGGCCGGGTACGAGCAGTACTTC. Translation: CAITPGTSGRAGYEQYF.

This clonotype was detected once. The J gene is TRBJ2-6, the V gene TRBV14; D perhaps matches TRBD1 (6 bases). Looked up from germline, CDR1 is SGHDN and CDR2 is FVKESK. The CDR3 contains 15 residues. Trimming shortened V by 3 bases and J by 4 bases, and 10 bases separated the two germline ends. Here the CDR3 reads CASSQAGAGANVLTF. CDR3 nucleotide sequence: TGTGCCAGCAGCCAGGCAGGGGCCGGGGCCAACGTCCTGACTTTC. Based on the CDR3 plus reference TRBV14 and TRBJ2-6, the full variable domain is EAGVTQFPSHSVIEKGQTVTLRCDPISGHDNLYWYRRVMGKEIKFLLHFVKESKQDESGMPNNRFLAERTGGTYSTLKVQPAELEDSGVYFCASSQAGAGANVLTFGAGSRLTVL.

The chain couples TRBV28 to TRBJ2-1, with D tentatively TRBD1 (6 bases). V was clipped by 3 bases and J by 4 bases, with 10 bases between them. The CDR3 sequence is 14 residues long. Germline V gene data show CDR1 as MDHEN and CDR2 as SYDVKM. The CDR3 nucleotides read TGTGCCAGCAGTTTGTTACAGGGATACAATGAGCAGTTCTTC. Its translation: CASSLLQGYNEQFF.

The CDR3 DNA follows: TGTGCCAGCAGCTTTGCTAGCGGGCGGACCAAAAACATTCAGTACTTC. This sequence encodes CASSFASGRTKNIQYF. This chain links TRBV7-2 with TRBJ2-4, with 8 positions matching TRBD2. Trimming at V came to 3 bases and at J to 2 bases, leaving 6 bases not matched to a gene. CDR1 is SGHTA and CDR2 is FQGNSA in the germline V gene. This CDR3 is 16 amino acids long. Full variable domain (missing parts from reference TRBV7-2 and TRBJ2-4): GAGVSQSPSNKVTEKGKDVELRCDPISGHTALYWYRQSLGQGLEFLIYFQGNSAPDKSGLPSDRFSAERTGGSVSTLTIQRTQQEDSAVYLCASSFASGRTKNIQYFGAGTRLSVL.

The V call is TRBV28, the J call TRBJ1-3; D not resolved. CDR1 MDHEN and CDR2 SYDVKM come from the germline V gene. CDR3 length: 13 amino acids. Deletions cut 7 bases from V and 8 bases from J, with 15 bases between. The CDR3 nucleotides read TGTGCCAGCACAGGCCCCGCTAGAGACACCATATATTTT. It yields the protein CASTGPARDTIYF. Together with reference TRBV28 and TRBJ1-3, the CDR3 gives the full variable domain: DVKVTQSSRYLVKRTGEKVFLECVQDMDHENMFWYRQDPGLGLRLIYFSYDVKMKEKGDIPEGYSVSREKKERFSLILESASTNQTSMYLCASTGPARDTIYFGEGSWLTVV.

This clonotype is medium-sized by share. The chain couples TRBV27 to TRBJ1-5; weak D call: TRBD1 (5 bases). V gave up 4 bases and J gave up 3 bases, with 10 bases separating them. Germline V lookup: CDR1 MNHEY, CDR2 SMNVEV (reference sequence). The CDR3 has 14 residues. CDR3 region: CASSYRQTNQPQHF. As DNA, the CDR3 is TGTGCCAGCAGTTACCGACAGACCAATCAGCCCCAGCATTTT.